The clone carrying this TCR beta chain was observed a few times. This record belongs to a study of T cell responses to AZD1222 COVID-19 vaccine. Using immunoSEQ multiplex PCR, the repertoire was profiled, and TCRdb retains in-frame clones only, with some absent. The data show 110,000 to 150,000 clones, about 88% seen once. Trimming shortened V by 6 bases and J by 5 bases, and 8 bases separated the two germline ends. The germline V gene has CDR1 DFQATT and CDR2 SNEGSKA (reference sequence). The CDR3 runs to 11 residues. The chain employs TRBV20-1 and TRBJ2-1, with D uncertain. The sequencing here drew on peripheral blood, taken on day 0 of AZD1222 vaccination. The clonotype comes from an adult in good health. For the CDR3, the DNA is TGCAGTGCCGGCAAAAACAATGAGCAGTTCTTC. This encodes CSAGKNNEQFF.